A selection of T cell receptor beta chains follows, all from one sample in a study of blood T cells in healthy people across ages. TCRdb reprocessed the 5' RACE reads with MiXCR, giving one entry per CDR3 protein. Here the sample spans approximately 690,000 distinct CDR3 sequences, 40% to 45% being singletons. Specimen: blood. Every receptor here comes from a man older than 75 in good health. Both conserved end residues are part of each CDR3. The order of the fields is J gene, V gene, D gene, clone size, CDR3 protein, CDR3 DNA. D genes are given only for firm matches. Clone size is shown for a subset of rows, as once, few, many or a class of expanded clone.

>TRBJ2-7|TRBV9|.|many
CASSVGVEGWNEQYF
TGTGCCAGCAGCGTAGGGGTTGAGGGCTGGAACGAGCAGTACTTC
>TRBJ2-1|TRBV11-2|.|once
CASRAGRGVYNEQFF
TGTGCCAGCAGGGCCGGGCGTGGGGTCTACAATGAGCAGTTCTTC
>TRBJ2-1|TRBV5-8|.|once
CAGTSRWPYNEQFF
TGTGCCGGCACCTCCCGTTGGCCCTACAATGAGCAGTTCTTC
>TRBJ2-3|TRBV27|.|.
CASSPQHGTDTQYF
TGTGCCAGCAGTCCGCAACACGGCACAGATACGCAGTATTTT
>TRBJ2-5|TRBV3-1|.|.
CASSHGDGRLQETQYF
TGTGCCAGCAGCCACGGCGATGGACGATTACAAGAGACCCAGTACTTC
>TRBJ2-7|TRBV20-1|TRBD1|.
CSASVSRDRVTYEQYF
TGCAGTGCTTCGGTTAGTAGGGACAGGGTTACCTACGAGCAGTACTTC
>TRBJ2-5|TRBV6-1|TRBD1|many
CASRTTGQGETQYF
TGTGCCAGCAGAACGACAGGGCAGGGAGAGACCCAGTACTTC
>TRBJ2-3|TRBV12-3/TRBV12-4|TRBD1|.
CASSFRGTSTNTQYF
TGTGCCAGCAGTTTCAGGGGGACAAGTACGAATACGCAGTATTTT
>TRBJ1-1|TRBV15|.|.
CATSRFTGTEAFF
TGTGCCACCAGCAGATTTACGGGGACTGAAGCTTTCTTT
>TRBJ2-1|TRBV20-1|TRBD2|many
CSAPGGGGYNEQFF
TGCAGTGCCCCCGGGGGGGGAGGCTACAATGAGCAGTTCTTC
>TRBJ2-1|TRBV18|.|.
CASSPVRNSNNEQFF
TGTGCCAGCTCACCAGTCCGTAATAGTAACAATGAGCAGTTCTTC
>TRBJ2-7|TRBV7-2|TRBD1|many
CASSARRQGALREQYF
TGTGCCAGCAGCGCCCGACGACAGGGGGCGCTTAGGGAGCAGTACTTC
>TRBJ2-7|TRBV30|TRBD1|.
CAGSLDRGKQYF
TGTGCCGGGAGTCTGGACAGGGGCAAGCAGTACTTC
>TRBJ2-5|TRBV30|.|.
CAWSGRGYQETQYF
TGTGCCTGGAGTGGGCGGGGTTACCAAGAGACCCAGTACTTC
>TRBJ2-7|TRBV15|.|few
CATSGDGSYSYEQYF
TGTGCCACCAGCGGAGACGGATCCTACTCCTACGAGCAGTACTTC
>TRBJ2-3|TRBV5-1|.|.
CASSLGPITDTQYF
TGCGCCAGCAGCTTGGGACCAATCACAGATACGCAGTATTTT
>TRBJ2-7|TRBV7-2|.|.
CASSLVHVRSYNEQYF
TGTGCCAGCAGCTTAGTTCACGTCCGCTCCTACAATGAGCAGTACTTC
>TRBJ2-3|TRBV3-1|TRBD2|many
CASSHNAGGSTDTQYF
TGTGCCAGCAGCCATAATGCGGGGGGTAGCACAGATACGCAGTATTTT
>TRBJ2-3|TRBV9|TRBD2|.
CASSVVASGKDTQYF
TGTGCCAGCAGCGTAGTAGCTAGCGGTAAAGATACGCAGTATTTT
>TRBJ2-7|TRBV6-1|.|.
CASRNGGAADYEQYF
TGTGCCAGCAGGAATGGGGGGGCCGCAGACTACGAGCAGTACTTC
>TRBJ2-7|TRBV5-6|TRBD2|many
CASSSLSSGRRYEQYF
TGTGCCAGCAGCTCCCTCTCTAGCGGGAGAAGGTACGAGCAGTACTTC
>TRBJ2-1|TRBV29-1|TRBD2|few
CSVDERGGNNEQFF
TGCAGCGTTGATGAACGGGGGGGGAACAATGAGCAGTTCTTC
>TRBJ2-4|TRBV9|TRBD2|.
CASSATSGEQYF
TGTGCCAGCAGCGCCACTAGCGGTGAGCAGTACTTC
>TRBJ1-1|TRBV25-1|.|.
CASSGSNTEAFF
TGTGCCAGCAGTGGATCGAACACTGAAGCTTTCTTT
>TRBJ2-7|TRBV9|TRBD2|.
CASSASGGSYEQYF
TGTGCCAGCAGCGCGAGCGGGGGATCCTACGAGCAGTACTTC
>TRBJ1-1|TRBV20-1|.|few
CSARFRAGPNTEAFF
TGCAGTGCTAGATTCCGGGCAGGCCCGAACACTGAAGCTTTCTTT
>TRBJ2-7|TRBV18|TRBD1|.
CASQTGSHEQYF
TGTGCCAGCCAGACAGGGTCCCACGAGCAGTACTTC
>TRBJ2-1|TRBV6-2/TRBV6-3|.|many
CASSYSSRLTGEQFF
TGTGCCAGCAGTTACTCGAGCCGCTTGACAGGAGAGCAGTTCTTC
>TRBJ2-7|TRBV24-1|TRBD1|.
CATSQGQGSHEQYF
TGTGCCACCAGTCAGGGACAGGGGTCCCACGAGCAGTACTTC
>TRBJ2-3|TRBV5-1|.|few
CASNLNLGGTDTQYF
TGCGCCAGCAACCTGAACTTGGGGGGCACAGATACGCAGTATTTT
>TRBJ2-7|TRBV7-2|TRBD1|few
CASSLDGTGPTYEQYF
TGTGCCAGCAGCTTAGATGGGACAGGGCCCACCTACGAGCAGTACTTC